The 21 T cell receptor beta chains listed next were all sequenced from one sample in a study of identical twins. TCRdb recomputed calls from the 5' RACE reads with MiXCR, one row per CDR3 protein. This table has some 240,000 distinct CDR3 sequences, under 12% appearing once. Sequencing was carried out using memory T cells sorted from blood. The receptors derive from a man aged 45-65 years in good health.

J is TRBJ2-7 and V is TRBV6-2 or TRBV6-3; 8 nucleotides match TRBD1. V dropped 7 bases and J dropped 3; count of bases not matched to a gene: 14. Germline V gene lookup returns CDR1 MNHEY and CDR2 SVGEGT. The CDR3 runs to 16 residues. The CDR3, as DNA: TGTGCCAGCAACATGGCTCCAGGGACAGGCAACTACGAGCAGTACTTC. Amino acids: CASNMAPGTGNYEQYF.

This clonotype was recorded many times. V gene TRBV3-1 combines with J gene TRBJ2-3; TRBD2 aligns across 7 bases. The CDR3 is 18 residues long. J was trimmed by 1 base and V by 1 base; bases with no gene match: 11. The germline CDR1 and CDR2 sequences are LGHDT and YNNKEL (reference sequence). The CDR3 protein is CASSQGWGGWGRTDTQYF. For the CDR3, the DNA is TGTGCCAGCAGCCAAGGATGGGGGGGTTGGGGCCGCACAGATACGCAGTATTTT.

This clonotype was observed at least ten times. J is TRBJ2-3 and V is TRBV7-9; no clear D. The CDR3 consists of 14 residues. CDR1 SEHNR and CDR2 FQNEAQ come from the germline V gene (reference sequence). Between the trimmed V and J ends, which lost 2 bases and 3 bases, there was a span of 9 bases. The CDR3 loop is CASSLTVMTDTQYF. As DNA, the CDR3 is TGTGCCAGCAGCTTAACCGTGATGACAGATACGCAGTATTTT. Filled out from reference TRBV7-9 and TRBJ2-3, the complete variable domain reads DTGVSQNPRHKITKRGQNVTFRCDPISEHNRLYWYRQTLGQGPEFLTYFQNEAQLEKSRLLSDRFSAERPKGSFSTLEIQRTEQGDSAMYLCASSLTVMTDTQYFGPGTRLTVL.

This clonotype was found a few times. The chain combines TRBV20-1 with TRBJ2-3, with 7 bases lining up with TRBD2. With V trimmed by 1 base and J by 9 bases, 13 bases remained unmatched. The germline V gene has CDR1 DFQATT and CDR2 SNEGSKA (reference sequence). The CDR3 loop spans 15 amino acids. CDR3 nucleotides: TGCAGTGCTAGAGGCCTTCCGGGGCGGGAGCTAACGCAGTATTTT. This sequence encodes CSARGLPGRELTQYF.

This clonotype was seen many times. The J gene is TRBJ2-7, the V gene TRBV12-3 or TRBV12-4; D uncertain. The CDR3 totals 11 residues. The V and J ends lost 8 bases and 2 bases respectively, with 7 bases between them. The CDR3: CASGKTYEQYF. DNA of the CDR3: TGTGCCAGCGGAAAAACCTACGAGCAGTACTTC.

Ten or more counts support this clonotype. The chain employs TRBV5-4 and TRBJ1-6; TRBD1 is a possible D gene (5 bases). Between the trimmed V and J ends, which lost 0 bases and 6 bases, there was a span of 10 bases. This CDR3 is built from 15 residues. CDR1 and CDR2 from the germline V gene are SGHNT and YYREEE (reference sequence). CDR3 loop: CASSLATGRNSPLHF. The CDR3, as DNA: TGTGCCAGCAGCTTGGCAACAGGCCGTAATTCACCCCTCCACTTT. Looking up the rest from reference TRBV5-4 and TRBJ1-6 gives the full variable domain: ETGVTQSPTHLIKTRGQQVTLRCSSQSGHNTVSWYQQALGQGPQFIFQYYREEENGRGNFPPRFSGLQFPNYSSELNVNALELDDSALYLCASSLATGRNSPLHFGNGTRLTVT.

This clonotype was detected many times. This chain links TRBV20-1 with TRBJ2-3; possibly TRBD1 for D (7 bases). V lost 0 bases and J 3 bases, leaving 13 bases between the germline ends. CDR1 is DFQATT, CDR2 SNEGSKA, per germline (reference sequence). The CDR3 has 15 residues. The CDR3 DNA sequence: TGCAGTGCTAGAGATGCCAGGGGGGTGACAGATACGCAGTATTTT. Its protein is CSARDARGVTDTQYF.

V usage is TRBV7-2 and J usage is TRBJ2-2; a possible D gene is TRBD2 (6 bases). The CDR3 is made up of 16 amino acids. V was trimmed by 5 bases and J by 6 bases, leaving 19 bases between them. CDR1 is SGHTA, CDR2 FQGNSA, per germline. The CDR3 nucleotides read TGTGCCAGCAGCCTTGGCGCGGGAATCTTAGCCGGGGAGCTGTTTTTT. Translated: CASSLGAGILAGELFF.

This clonotype occurred a few times. This chain joins TRBV28 and TRBJ1-1; D is possibly TRBD1 (6 bases). The CDR3 has 13 residues. Germline V gene lookup returns CDR1 MDHEN and CDR2 SYDVKM. V dropped 3 bases and J dropped 7 bases, with 12 bases sitting between them. For the CDR3, the DNA is TGTGCCAGCAGTTTGAACAGGGCCTATGAAGCTTTCTTT. Protein: CASSLNRAYEAFF.

This clonotype was recorded at least ten times. V usage is TRBV5-6 and J usage is TRBJ1-1; 10 bases agree with TRBD1. V gave up 5 bases and J gave up 7 bases; unmatched junction bases: 8. The CDR3 is made up of 14 amino acids. From germline, CDR1 is SGHDT and CDR2 YYEEEE. CDR3 DNA sequence: TGTGCCAGCAGATACCGGGACAGGGGTTATGAAGCTTTCTTT. It is translated as CASRYRDRGYEAFF.

This clonotype was seen ten or more times. The V call is TRBV7-2, the J call TRBJ2-3, with D possibly matching TRBD1 (6 bases). Trimming pared 2 bases from V and 7 bases from J, leaving 22 bases between. The CDR3 totals 17 residues. Germline loops: CDR1 SGHTA, CDR2 FQGNSA. In nucleotides, the CDR3 is TGTGCCAGCAGCTTATCGCCTAATCGACTGGGGGCTAATACGCAGTATTTT. Translation: CASSLSPNRLGANTQYF.

This clonotype was seen a handful of times. The chain joins TRBV7-2 to TRBJ2-3; D is undetermined. The CDR3 loop spans 16 amino acids. Germline CDR1 reads SGHTA; CDR2 reads FQGNSA. The V end was cut by 4 bases, the J end by 2 bases, with 16 bases between. The CDR3 bases are TGTGCCAGCAGCTACACCACTCGTGGGATCACAGATACGCAGTATTTT. Encoded protein: CASSYTTRGITDTQYF.

Many counts were recorded for this clonotype. The CDR3 sequence is CASSLPGASGQPQHF. CDR3 DNA sequence: TGTGCCAGCAGCCTACCGGGGGCCTCCGGACAGCCCCAGCATTTT. The chain joins TRBV6-2 or TRBV6-3 to TRBJ1-5, with D maybe TRBD1 (6 bases). Deletions cut 6 bases from V and 7 bases from J, with 19 bases between. CDR3 size: 15 residues. Germline CDR1 reads MNHEY; CDR2 reads SVGEGT.

With respect to this clonotype: A much larger clone differs by one base, so this may be a read error. V gene TRBV12-3 or TRBV12-4 combines with J gene TRBJ2-5; TRBD2 is a possible D gene (5 bases). The length of the CDR3 is 15 residues. Here the CDR3 reads CVSSLWAGLQETQYF. The CDR3 DNA is TGTGTCAGCAGTTTATGGGCAGGACTCCAAGAGACCCAGTACTTC.

The genes are TRBV11-2 and TRBJ1-2; possible D gene TRBD1, 5 bases. The CDR3 loop spans 14 amino acids. Trimming stripped 1 base from V and 4 bases from J, with 10 bases between. Looked up from germline, CDR1 is SGHAT and CDR2 is FQNNGV. The CDR3 is CASSLGGAIYGYTF. In nucleotides, the CDR3 is TGTGCCAGCAGCTTAGGTGGGGCCATCTATGGCTACACCTTC.

This clonotype was observed many times. The chain combines TRBV6-2 or TRBV6-3 with TRBJ2-1, with 11 bases matching TRBD2. The CDR3 has 15 residues. Germline-derived CDR1 and CDR2 are MNHEY and SVGEGT. V shed 4 bases, J shed 8 bases, and the junction held 7 bases outside the gene matches. CDR3 DNA: TGTGCCAGCAGTTTTAGCGGGAGGGCCGAGGATGAGCAGTTCTTC. Amino acid sequence: CASSFSGRAEDEQFF.

This clonotype was recorded at least ten times. V usage is TRBV20-1 and J usage is TRBJ2-3; D is perhaps TRBD1 or TRBD2 (6 bases each). Trimming took off 6 bases at V and 2 bases at J, with 24 bases between the two ends. CDR1 is DFQATT and CDR2 is SNEGSKA in the germline V gene (reference sequence). This CDR3 is built from 17 residues. Here the CDR3 DNA reads TGCAGTGCCCAACCCTGGAGTACGGGGGCCCACACAGATACGCAGTATTTT. Encoded protein: CSAQPWSTGAHTDTQYF.

This clonotype was detected many times. This rearrangement joins TRBV29-1 to TRBJ2-1; 7 nucleotides match TRBD2. This CDR3 is built from 14 residues. J gave up 4 bases and V 6 bases, and 9 bases lay outside the gene matches. CDR1 and CDR2 (germline): SQVTM, ANQGSEA. The CDR3 loop reads CSVARDYFYNEQFF. Here the CDR3 DNA reads TGCAGCGTCGCTAGGGACTATTTTTACAATGAGCAGTTCTTC.

This clonotype was observed at least ten times. V gene TRBV5-1 combines with J gene TRBJ2-5, with D maybe TRBD2 (6 bases). Germline assignment: CDR1 SGHRS and CDR2 YFSETQ. Trimming removed 6 bases from V and 0 bases from J, with 15 bases in between. The CDR3 length is 15 residues. For the CDR3, the DNA is TGCGCCAGCAATCGAGGGCGGGGAAACCAAGAGACCCAGTACTTC. It specifies CASNRGRGNQETQYF.

At least ten counts were recorded for this clonotype. This rearrangement joins TRBV14 to TRBJ2-1, with D unclear. The V end was cut by 1 base, the J end by 7 bases, with 8 bases between. The CDR3 is made up of 13 amino acids. The V gene's germline CDR1 is SGHDN and CDR2 FVKESK. CDR3 DNA sequence: TGTGCCAGCAGCCAAGTACCTGGGAATGAGCAGTTCTTC. Amino acid sequence: CASSQVPGNEQFF.

This clonotype was counted many times. The rearrangement joins TRBV12-3 or TRBV12-4 to TRBJ2-3; D is uncertain. The CDR3 spans 14 residues. V dropped 5 bases and J dropped 1 base, with 10 bases sitting between them. Written as DNA, the CDR3 is TGTGCCAGCAGTCCTCATTTGCGCACAGATACGCAGTATTTT. It specifies CASSPHLRTDTQYF.